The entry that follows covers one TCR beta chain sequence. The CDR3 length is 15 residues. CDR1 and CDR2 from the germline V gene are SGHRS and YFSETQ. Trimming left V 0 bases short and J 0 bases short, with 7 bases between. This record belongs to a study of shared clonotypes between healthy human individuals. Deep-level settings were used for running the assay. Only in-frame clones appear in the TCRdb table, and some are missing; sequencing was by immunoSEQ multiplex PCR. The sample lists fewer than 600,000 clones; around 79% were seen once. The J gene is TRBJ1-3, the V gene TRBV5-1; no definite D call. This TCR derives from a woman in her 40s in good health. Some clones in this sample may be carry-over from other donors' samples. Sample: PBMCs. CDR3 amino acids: CASSLAPGSGNTIYF. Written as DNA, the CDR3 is TGCGCCAGCAGCTTGGCACCCGGCTCTGGAAACACCATATATTTT.